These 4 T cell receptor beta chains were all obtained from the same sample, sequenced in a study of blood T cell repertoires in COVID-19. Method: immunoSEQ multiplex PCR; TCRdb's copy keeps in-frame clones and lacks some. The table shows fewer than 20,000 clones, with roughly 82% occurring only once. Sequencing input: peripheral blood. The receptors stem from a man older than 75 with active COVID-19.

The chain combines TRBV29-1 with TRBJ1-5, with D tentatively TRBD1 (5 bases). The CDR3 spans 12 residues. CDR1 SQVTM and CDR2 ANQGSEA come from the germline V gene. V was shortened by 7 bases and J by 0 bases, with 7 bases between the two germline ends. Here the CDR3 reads CSAQDSNQPQHF. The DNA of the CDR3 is TGCAGCGCACAGGATAGCAATCAGCCCCAGCATTTT.

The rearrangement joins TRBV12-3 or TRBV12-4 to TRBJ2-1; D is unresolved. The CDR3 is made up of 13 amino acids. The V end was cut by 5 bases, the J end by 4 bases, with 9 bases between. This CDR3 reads CASSNSLYNEQFF. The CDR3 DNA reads TGTGCCAGCAGTAACAGCCTTTACAATGAGCAGTTCTTC.

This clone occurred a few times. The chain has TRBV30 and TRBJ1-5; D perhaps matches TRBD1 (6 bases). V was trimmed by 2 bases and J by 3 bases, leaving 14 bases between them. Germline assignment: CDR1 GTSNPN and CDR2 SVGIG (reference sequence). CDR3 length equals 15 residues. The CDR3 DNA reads TGTGCCTGGAGTCCTCTGACAGGTCTCAATCAGCCCCAGCATTTT. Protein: CAWSPLTGLNQPQHF.

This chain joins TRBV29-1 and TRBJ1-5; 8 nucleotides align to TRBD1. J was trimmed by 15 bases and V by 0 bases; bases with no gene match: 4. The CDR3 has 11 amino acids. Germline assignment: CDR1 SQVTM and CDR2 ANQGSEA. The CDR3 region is CSVEDRGQVHF. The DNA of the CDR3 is TGCAGCGTTGAAGATCGGGGACAGGTGCATTTT.